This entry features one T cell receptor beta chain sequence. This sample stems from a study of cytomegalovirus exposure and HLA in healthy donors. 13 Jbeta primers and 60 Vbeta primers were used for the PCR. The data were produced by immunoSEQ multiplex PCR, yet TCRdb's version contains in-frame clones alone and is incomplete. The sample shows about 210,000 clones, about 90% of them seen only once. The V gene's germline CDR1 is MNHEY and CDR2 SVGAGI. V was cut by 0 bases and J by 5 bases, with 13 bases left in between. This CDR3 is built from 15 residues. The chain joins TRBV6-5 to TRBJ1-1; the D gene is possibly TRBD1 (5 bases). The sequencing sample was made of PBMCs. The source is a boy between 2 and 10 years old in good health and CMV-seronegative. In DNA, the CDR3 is TGTGCCAGCAGTTACTCAGGCGGGGGAAGGACTGAAGCTTTCTTT. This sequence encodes CASSYSGGGRTEAFF.